Below are 5 T cell receptor beta chains sequenced from a single sample in a study of cytomegalovirus exposure and HLA in healthy donors. PCR used 60 Vbeta primers and 13 Jbeta primers. Measured with immunoSEQ multiplex PCR; TCRdb has only the in-frame clones, and not every one. The sample yields some 150,000 clones, roughly 80% seen once. The sequenced material came from PBMCs. These receptors originate from a woman aged 35 to 49 in good health and CMV-seropositive.

J is TRBJ1-5 and V is TRBV5-6; TRBD1 might be the D (5 bases). In germline, CDR1 is SGHDT, CDR2 YYEEEE. The CDR3 loop spans 15 amino acids. V gave up 0 bases and J gave up 6 bases, with 13 bases separating them. The CDR3 sequence: CASSLGQGLGQPQHF. The CDR3, as DNA: TGTGCCAGCAGCTTGGGGCAGGGACTGGGTCAGCCCCAGCATTTT.

The CDR3 region has the DNA TGCGCCAGCACCCCGGGAAATGAGCAGTTCTTC. It specifies CASTPGNEQFF. The chain joins TRBV10-2 to TRBJ2-1; possible D gene TRBD2, 5 bases. Germline assignment: CDR1 WSHSY and CDR2 SAAADI. V was trimmed by 7 bases and J by 7 bases, leaving 8 bases between them. This CDR3 is built from 11 residues.

The rearrangement links TRBV25-1 to TRBJ2-7; TRBD1 matches at 10 bases. Germline values: CDR1 MGHDK, CDR2 SYGVNS. The CDR3 loop spans 13 amino acids. V lost 9 bases to trimming and J lost 6 bases; unmatched junction nucleotides: 8. The DNA for the CDR3 is TGTGCCAGTACGGGACAGGGGATTACCGAGCAGTACTTC. Its protein is CASTGQGITEQYF.

This clone was counted a single time. The chain joins TRBV7-5 to TRBJ2-5; the table names TRBD2, a call not compared with the DNA. TRBV7-5 is a recognized pseudogene. This CDR3 comprises 17 residues. CDR3 residues: CVRSLPLAGGDNETQYF. CDR3 DNA: TGTGTCAGAAGCTTACCTTTAGCGGGGGGGGATAACGAGACCCAGTACTTC.

J is TRBJ1-3 and V is TRBV4-2; D not certain. V was clipped by 4 bases and J by 0 bases, with 16 bases between them. CDR3 length equals 17 residues. The germline CDR1 and CDR2 sequences are LGHNA and YNFKEQ. The CDR3, as DNA: TGTGCCAGCAGCCCGGTAGATTATATCGGCTCTGGAAACACCATATATTTT. It is translated as CASSPVDYIGSGNTIYF.